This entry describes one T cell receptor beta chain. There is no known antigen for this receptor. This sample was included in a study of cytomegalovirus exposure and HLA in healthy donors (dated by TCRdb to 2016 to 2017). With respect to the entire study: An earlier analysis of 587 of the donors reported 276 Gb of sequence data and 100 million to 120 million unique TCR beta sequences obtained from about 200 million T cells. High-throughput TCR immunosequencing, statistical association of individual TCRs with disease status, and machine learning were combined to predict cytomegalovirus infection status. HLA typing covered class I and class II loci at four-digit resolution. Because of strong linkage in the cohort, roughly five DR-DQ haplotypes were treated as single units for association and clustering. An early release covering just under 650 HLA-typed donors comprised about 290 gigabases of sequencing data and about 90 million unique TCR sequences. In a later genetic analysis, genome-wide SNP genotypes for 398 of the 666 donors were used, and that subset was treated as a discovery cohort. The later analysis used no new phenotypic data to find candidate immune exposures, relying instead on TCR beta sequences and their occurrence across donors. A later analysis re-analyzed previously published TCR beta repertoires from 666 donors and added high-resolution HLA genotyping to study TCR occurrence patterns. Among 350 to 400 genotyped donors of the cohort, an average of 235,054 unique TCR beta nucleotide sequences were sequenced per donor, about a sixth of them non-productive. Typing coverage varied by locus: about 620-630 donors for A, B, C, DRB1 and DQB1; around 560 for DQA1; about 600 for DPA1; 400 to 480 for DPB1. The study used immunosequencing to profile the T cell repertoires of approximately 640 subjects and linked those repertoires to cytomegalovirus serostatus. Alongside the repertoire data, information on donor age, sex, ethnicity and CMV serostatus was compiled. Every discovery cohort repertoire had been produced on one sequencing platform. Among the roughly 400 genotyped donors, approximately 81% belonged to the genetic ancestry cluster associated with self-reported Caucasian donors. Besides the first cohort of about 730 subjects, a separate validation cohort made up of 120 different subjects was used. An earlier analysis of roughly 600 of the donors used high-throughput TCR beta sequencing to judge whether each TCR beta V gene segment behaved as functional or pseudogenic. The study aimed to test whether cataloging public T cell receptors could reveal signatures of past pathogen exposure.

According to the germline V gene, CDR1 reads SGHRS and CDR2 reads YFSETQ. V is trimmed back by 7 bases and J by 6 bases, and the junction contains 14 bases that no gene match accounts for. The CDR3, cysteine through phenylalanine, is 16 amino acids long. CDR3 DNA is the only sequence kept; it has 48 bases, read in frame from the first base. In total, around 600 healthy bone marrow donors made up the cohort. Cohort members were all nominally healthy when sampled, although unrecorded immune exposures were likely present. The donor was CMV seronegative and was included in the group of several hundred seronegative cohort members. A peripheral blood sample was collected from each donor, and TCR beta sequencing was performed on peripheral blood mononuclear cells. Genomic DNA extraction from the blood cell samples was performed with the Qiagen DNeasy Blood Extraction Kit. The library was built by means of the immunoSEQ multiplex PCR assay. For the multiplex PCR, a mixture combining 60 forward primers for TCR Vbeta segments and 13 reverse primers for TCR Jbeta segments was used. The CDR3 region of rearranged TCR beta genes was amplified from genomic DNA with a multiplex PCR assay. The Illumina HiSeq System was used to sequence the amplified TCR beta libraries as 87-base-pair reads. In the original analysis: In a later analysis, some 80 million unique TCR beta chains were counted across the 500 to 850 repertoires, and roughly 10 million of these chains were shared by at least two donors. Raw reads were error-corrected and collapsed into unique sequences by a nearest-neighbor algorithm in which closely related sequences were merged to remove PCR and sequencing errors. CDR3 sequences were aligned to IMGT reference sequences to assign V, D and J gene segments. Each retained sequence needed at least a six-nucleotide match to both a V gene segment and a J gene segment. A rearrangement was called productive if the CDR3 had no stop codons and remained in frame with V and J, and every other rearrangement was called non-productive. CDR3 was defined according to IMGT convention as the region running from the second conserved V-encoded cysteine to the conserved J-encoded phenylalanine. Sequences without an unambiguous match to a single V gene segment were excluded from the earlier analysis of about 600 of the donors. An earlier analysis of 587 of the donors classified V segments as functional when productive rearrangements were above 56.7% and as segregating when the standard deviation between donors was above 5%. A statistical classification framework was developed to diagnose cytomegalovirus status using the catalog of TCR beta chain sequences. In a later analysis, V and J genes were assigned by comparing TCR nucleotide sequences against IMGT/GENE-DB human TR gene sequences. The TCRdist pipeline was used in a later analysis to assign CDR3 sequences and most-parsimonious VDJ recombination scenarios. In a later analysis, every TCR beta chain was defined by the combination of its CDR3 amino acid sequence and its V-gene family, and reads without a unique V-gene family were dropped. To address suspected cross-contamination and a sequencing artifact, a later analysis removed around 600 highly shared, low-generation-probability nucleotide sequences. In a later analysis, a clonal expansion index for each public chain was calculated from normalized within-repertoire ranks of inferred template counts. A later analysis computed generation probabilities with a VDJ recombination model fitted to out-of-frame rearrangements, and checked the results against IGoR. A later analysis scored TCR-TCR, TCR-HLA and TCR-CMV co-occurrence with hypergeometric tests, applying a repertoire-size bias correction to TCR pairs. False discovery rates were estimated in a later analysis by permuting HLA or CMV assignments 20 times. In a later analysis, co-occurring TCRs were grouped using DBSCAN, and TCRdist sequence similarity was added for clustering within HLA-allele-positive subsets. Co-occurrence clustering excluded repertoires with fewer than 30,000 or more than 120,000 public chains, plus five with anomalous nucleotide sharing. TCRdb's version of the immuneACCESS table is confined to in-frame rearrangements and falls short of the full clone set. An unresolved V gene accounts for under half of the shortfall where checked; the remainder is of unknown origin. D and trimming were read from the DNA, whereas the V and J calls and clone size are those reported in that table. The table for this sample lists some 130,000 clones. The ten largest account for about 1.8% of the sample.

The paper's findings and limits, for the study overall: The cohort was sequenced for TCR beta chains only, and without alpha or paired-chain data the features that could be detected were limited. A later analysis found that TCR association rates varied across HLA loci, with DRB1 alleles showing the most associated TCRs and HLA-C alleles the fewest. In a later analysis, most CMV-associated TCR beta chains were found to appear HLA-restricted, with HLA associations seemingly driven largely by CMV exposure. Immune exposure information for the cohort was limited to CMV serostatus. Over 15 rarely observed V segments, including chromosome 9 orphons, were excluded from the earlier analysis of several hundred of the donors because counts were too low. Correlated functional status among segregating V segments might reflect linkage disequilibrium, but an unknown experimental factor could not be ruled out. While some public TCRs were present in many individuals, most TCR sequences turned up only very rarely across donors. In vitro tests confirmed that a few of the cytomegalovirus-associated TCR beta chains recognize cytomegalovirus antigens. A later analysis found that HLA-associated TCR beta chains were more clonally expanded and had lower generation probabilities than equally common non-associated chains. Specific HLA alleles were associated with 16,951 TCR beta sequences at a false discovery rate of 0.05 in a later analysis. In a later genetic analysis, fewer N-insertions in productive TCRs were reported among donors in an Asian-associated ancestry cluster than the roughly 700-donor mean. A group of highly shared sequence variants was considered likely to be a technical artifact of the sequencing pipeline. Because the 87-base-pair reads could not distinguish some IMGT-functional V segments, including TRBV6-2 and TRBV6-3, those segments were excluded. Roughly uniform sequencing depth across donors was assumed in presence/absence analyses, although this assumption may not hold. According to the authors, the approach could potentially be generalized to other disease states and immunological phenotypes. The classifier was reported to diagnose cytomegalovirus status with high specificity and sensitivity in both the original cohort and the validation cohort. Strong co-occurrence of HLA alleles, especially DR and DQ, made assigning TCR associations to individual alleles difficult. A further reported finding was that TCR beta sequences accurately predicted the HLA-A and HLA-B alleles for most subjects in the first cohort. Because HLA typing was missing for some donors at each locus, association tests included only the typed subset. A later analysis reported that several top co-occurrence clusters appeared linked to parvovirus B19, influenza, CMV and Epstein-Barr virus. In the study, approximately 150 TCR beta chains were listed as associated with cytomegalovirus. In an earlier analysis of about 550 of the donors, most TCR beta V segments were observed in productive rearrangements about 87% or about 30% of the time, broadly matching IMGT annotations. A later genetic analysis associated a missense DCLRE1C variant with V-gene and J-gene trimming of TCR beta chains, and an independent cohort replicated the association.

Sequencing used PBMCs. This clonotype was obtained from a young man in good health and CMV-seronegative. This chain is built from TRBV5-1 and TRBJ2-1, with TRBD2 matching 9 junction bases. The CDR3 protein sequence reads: CASSTRLAVLGNEQFF. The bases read TGCGCCAGCTCCACAAGACTAGCGGTGCTAGGCAATGAGCAGTTCTTC.